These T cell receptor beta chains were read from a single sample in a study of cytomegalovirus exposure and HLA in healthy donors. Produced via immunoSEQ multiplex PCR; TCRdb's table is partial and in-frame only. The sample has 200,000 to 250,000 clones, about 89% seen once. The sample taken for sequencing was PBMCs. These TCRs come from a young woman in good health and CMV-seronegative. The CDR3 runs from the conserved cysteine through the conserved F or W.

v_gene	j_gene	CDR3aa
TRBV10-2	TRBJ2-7	CASRGLAPSYEQYF
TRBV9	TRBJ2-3	CASSGWTSGRDTQYF
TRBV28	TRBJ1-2	CASSTTGGLHGYTF
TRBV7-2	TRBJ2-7	CASSFDRGAEQYF
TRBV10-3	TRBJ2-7	CAITGKQNYEQYF
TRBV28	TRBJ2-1	CASSPHRQGAIEVEQFF
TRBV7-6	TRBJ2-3	CATNSGRGVDTQYF
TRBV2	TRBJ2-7	CASSLFGLARSSYEQYF
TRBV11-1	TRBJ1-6	CASSPQGANSPLHF
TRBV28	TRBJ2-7	CASSLPPGQGYEQYF
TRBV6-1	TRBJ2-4	CASTVTENIQYF
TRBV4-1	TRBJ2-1	CASSQDRPLVAGVGEQFF
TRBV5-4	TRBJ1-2	CASSPPTGGSGYTF
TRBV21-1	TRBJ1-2	CASSTSDRWTNYGYTF
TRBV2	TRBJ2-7	CASSESGGTYEQYF
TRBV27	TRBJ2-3	CASSPLPLYPSTDTQYF
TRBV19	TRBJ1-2	CASSPPEEGGYTF
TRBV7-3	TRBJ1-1	CASSLNGNSEAFF
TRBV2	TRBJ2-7	CASRHRDTFYEQYF
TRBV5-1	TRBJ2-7	CASARVGLTYEQYF
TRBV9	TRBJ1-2	CASSVDAINYGYTF
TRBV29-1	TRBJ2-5	CSVSIGQTETQYF
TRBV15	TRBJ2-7	CATSRDSIVSTGAYEQYF
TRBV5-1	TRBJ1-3	CASSLDRGGNTIYF
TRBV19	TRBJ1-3	CASNAPPGTGTGNTIYF
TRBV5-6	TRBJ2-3	CASSLLRRTFYTQYF
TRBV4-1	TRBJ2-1	CASSQEKSSGAPLSYNEQFF
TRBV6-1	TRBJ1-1	CASGQDRVVVEAFF
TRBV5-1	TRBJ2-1	CASSLVGGSGDEQFF
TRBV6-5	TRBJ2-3	CASRKMREAGDTQYF
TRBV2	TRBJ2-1	CASRQTSGRALDEQFF
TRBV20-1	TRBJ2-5	CSAKPRETQYF
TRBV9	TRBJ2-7	CASSSRTSGRADEQYF
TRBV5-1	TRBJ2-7	CASSLGFGSADEQYF
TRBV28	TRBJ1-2	CASSPPLTGREGYTF
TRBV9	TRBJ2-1	CASSVQGAWNEQFF
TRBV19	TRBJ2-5	CATSRGETQYF
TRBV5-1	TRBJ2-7	CASRTGDEQYF
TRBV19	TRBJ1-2	CASRRTGLLYGYTF
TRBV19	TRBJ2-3	CASSTSAGRSTDTQYF
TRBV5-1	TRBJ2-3	CASSFADSTDTQYF
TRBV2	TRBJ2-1	CASSDSRRGEGSYNEQFF
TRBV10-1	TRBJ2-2	CAKGSGRALGFTGELFF
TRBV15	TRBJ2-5	CATSRDLAGVGWETQYF
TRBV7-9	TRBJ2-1	CASSSRRESSYNEQFF
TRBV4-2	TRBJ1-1	CASSQQIPSPAFF
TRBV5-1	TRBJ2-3	CASSLALQDTDTQYF
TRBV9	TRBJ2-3	CASSVERSTDTQYF
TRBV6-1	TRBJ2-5	CASSRTGSETQYF
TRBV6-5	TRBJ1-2	CASSTNTYGYTF
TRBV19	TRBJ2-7	CASSSGVYEQYF
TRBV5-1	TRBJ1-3	CASSLEGGATGNTIYF
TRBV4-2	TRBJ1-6	CASSQDGDRNSPLHF
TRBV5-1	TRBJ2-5	CASSLRPLREQETQYF
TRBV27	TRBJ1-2	CASSFVVRGAVDYGYTF
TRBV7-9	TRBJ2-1	CASSFPSGLYNEQFF